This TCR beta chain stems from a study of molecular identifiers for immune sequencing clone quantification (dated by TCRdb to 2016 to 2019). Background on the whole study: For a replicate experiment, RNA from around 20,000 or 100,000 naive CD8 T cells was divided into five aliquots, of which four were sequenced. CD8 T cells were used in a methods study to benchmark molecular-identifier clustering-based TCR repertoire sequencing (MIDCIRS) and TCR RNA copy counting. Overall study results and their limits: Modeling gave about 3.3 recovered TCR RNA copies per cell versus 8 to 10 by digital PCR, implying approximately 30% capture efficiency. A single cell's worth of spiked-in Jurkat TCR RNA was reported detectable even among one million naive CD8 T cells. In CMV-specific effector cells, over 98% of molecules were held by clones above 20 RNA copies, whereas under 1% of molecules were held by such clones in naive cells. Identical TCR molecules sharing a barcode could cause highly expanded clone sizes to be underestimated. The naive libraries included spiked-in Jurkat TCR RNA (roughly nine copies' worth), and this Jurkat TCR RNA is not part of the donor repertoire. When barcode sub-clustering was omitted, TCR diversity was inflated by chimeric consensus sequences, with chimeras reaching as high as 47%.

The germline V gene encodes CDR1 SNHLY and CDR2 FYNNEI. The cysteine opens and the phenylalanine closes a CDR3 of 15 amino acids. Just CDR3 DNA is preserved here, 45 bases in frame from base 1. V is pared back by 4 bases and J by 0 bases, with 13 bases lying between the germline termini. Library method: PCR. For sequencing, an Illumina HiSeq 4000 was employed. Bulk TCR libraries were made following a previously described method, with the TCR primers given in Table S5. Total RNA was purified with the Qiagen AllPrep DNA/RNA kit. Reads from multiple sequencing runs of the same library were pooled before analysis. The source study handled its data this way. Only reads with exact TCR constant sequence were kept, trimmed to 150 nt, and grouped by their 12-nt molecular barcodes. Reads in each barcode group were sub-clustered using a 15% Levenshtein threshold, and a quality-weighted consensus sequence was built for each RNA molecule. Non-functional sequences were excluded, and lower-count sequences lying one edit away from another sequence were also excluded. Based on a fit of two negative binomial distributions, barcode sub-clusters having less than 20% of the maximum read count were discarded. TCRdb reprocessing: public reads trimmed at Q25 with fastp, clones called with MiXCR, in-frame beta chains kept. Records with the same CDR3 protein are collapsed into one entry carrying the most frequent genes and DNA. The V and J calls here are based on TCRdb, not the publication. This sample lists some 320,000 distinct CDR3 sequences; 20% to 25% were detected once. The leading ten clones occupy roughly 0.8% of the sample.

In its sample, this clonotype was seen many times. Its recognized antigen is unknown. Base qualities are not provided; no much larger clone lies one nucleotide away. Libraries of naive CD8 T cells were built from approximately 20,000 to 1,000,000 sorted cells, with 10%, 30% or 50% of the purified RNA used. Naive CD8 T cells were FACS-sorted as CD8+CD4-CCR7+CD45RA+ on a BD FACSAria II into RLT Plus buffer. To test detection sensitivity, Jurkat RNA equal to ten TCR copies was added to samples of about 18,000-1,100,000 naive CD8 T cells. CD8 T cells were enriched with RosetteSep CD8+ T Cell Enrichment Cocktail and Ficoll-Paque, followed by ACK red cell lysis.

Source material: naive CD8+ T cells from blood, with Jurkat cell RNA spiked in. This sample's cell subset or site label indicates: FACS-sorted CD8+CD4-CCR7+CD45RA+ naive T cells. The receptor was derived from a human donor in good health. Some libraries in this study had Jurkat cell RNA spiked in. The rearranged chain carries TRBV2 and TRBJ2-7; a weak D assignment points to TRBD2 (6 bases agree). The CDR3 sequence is CASSGGSGSSYEQYF. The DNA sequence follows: TGTGCCAGCAGTGGCGGTAGCGGAAGCTCCTACGAGCAGTACTTC.